Listed below are T cell receptor beta chains from one sample, sequenced in a study of T-cell memory formation after mild COVID-19. TCRdb re-derived calls from the 5' RACE reads in MiXCR, one entry per CDR3 protein. The profile covers roughly 190,000 distinct CDR3 sequences, with 15% to 20% appearing a single time and roughly 2.3% taken by the ten largest. Sequencing was performed on PBMCs or a T cell subset sorted from them (not recorded which). The receptors were gathered from an adult woman who had mild COVID-19 (a few samples of this study predate the infection). Cell type and time point are not known. Each CDR3 is given with its conserved first and last residue. Fields, in order: D gene, V gene, clone size, J gene, CDR3 protein, CDR3 DNA. The D gene is left open where the match is weak. Clone size is given for some rows only: seen once, a few or many times, or a class if the clone is expanded.

TRBD1	TRBV20-1	many	TRBJ1-5	CSARGPGTGGPTRNQPQHF	TGCAGTGCTAGAGGACCCGGGACAGGGGGCCCTACTCGCAATCAGCCCCAGCATTTT
.	TRBV7-2	.	TRBJ2-5	CASSLDHLRPWGTQYF	TGTGCCAGCAGCTTAGATCATCTTCGGCCTTGGGGGACCCAGTACTTC
TRBD2	TRBV4-1	.	TRBJ2-4	CASSQGLAGLAKNIQYF	TGCGCCAGCAGCCAAGGACTAGCGGGCCTAGCCAAAAACATTCAGTACTTC
.	TRBV6-5	few	TRBJ1-1	CASSYTGRKYTEAFF	TGTGCCAGCAGTTATACGGGACGTAAATACACTGAAGCTTTCTTT
.	TRBV6-1	.	TRBJ2-5	CASSVTETQYF	TGTGCCAGCAGTGTTACGGAGACCCAGTACTTC
.	TRBV9	few	TRBJ1-2	CASSVFPPTNYGYTF	TGTGCCAGCAGCGTATTCCCCCCCACAAACTATGGCTACACCTTC
.	TRBV2	.	TRBJ1-1	CASSGPRTANTEAFF	TGTGCCAGCAGTGGACCAAGGACGGCGAACACTGAAGCTTTCTTT
.	TRBV7-3	.	TRBJ2-6	CASSLGTFSGANVLTF	TGTGCCAGCAGCCTTGGGACCTTTAGCGGGGCCAACGTCCTGACTTTC
TRBD1	TRBV5-1	.	TRBJ2-7	CASSPTGQALDEQYF	TGCGCCAGCAGCCCCACGGGACAGGCGTTAGACGAGCAGTACTTC
.	TRBV7-2	many	TRBJ2-5	CASSSRETQYF	TGTGCCAGCAGCTCCCGGGAGACCCAGTACTTC
.	TRBV4-1	few	TRBJ1-1	CASSQVPTGKSTEAFF	TGCGCCAGCAGCCAAGTCCCCACGGGGAAGAGCACTGAAGCTTTCTTT
.	TRBV16	.	TRBJ1-5	CASLKGRTVNQPQHF	TGTGCCAGCCTAAAGGGGCGGACAGTAAATCAGCCCCAGCATTTT
TRBD2	TRBV11-2	few	TRBJ2-1	CASSWAGGSYNEQFF	TGTGCCAGCAGCTGGGCGGGAGGGTCCTACAATGAGCAGTTCTTC
TRBD1	TRBV6-2/TRBV6-3	few	TRBJ1-2	CASSLRTGTNYGYTF	TGTGCCAGCAGTCTTCGGACAGGGACTAACTATGGCTACACCTTC
.	TRBV2	.	TRBJ2-1	CASSDPRDSFYNEQFF	TGTGCCAGCAGTGACCCCCGGGACTCGTTCTACAATGAGCAGTTCTTC
TRBD2	TRBV7-2	.	TRBJ2-5	CASSDPLAAQETQYF	TGTGCCAGCAGCGATCCACTAGCGGCCCAAGAGACCCAGTACTTC
.	TRBV6-1	.	TRBJ2-7	CASSRAGTSYEQYF	TGTGCCAGCAGTCGGGCAGGGACCTCCTACGAGCAGTACTTC
TRBD2	TRBV29-1	few	TRBJ2-1	CSAGYFSGSSYNEQFF	TGCAGCGCTGGTTATTTCAGCGGGAGCTCCTACAATGAGCAGTTCTTC
.	TRBV29-1	many	TRBJ2-1	CSVRLNYNEQFF	TGCAGCGTTCGTCTCAATTACAATGAGCAGTTCTTC
TRBD2	TRBV11-3	many	TRBJ2-7	CASSAGTSGSYEQYF	TGTGCCAGCAGCGCCGGGACTAGCGGCTCCTACGAGCAGTACTTC
TRBD1	TRBV11-2	few	TRBJ2-1	CASSLAGQGFYNEQFF	TGTGCCAGCAGCTTAGCGGGACAGGGGTTCTACAATGAGCAGTTCTTC
TRBD1	TRBV11-2	.	TRBJ1-6	CASRKLKGGQGNSPLHF	TGTGCCAGCAGAAAACTAAAGGGGGGACAGGGGAATTCACCCCTCCACTTT
.	TRBV27	few	TRBJ1-2	CASSPRGAPDYGYTF	TGTGCCAGCAGCCCCCGGGGGGCCCCCGACTATGGCTACACCTTC
.	TRBV12-3/TRBV12-4	.	TRBJ1-6	CASTLFVPGPISPLHF	TGTGCCAGCACTCTATTCGTGCCGGGGCCCATTTCACCCCTCCACTTT
.	TRBV5-5	many	TRBJ1-4	CASSFGEKLFF	TGTGCCAGCAGCTTTGGGGAAAAACTGTTTTTT
TRBD1	TRBV9	.	TRBJ2-7	CASSPSTGTGGYEQYF	TGTGCCAGCAGCCCATCTACCGGGACAGGGGGCTACGAGCAGTACTTC
.	TRBV7-2	few	TRBJ2-7	CASSLGSMSEQYF	TGTGCCAGCAGCTTAGGGTCTATGAGCGAGCAGTACTTC
.	TRBV10-3	few	TRBJ1-3	CAISESSGNTIYF	TGTGCCATCAGTGAGTCGTCCGGAAACACCATATATTTT
.	TRBV20-1	.	TRBJ2-2	CSARFRSWGAGELFF	TGCAGTGCTAGGTTTAGGAGTTGGGGGGCCGGGGAGCTGTTTTTT
.	TRBV20-1	once	TRBJ2-3	CSASGGPTDTQYF	TGCAGTGCTAGCGGGGGACCCACAGATACGCAGTATTTT
.	TRBV25-1	.	TRBJ2-1	CASSDGGRGSYNEQFF	TGTGCCAGCAGTGACGGAGGTAGGGGCTCCTACAATGAGCAGTTCTTC
.	TRBV12-3/TRBV12-4	.	TRBJ2-7	CASCLGAGDEQYF	TGTGCCAGCTGTTTGGGGGCCGGGGACGAGCAGTACTTC
TRBD2	TRBV7-8	few	TRBJ2-3	CASSQGTSGRADTQYF	TGTGCCAGCAGCCAGGGGACTAGCGGGAGGGCAGATACGCAGTATTTT
.	TRBV30	.	TRBJ2-2	CAWKSQTHRVPGELFF	TGTGCCTGGAAATCACAAACGCACAGGGTTCCCGGGGAGCTGTTTTTT
TRBD2	TRBV7-2	.	TRBJ2-4	CASSFGTSGPRVKNIQYF	TGTGCCAGCAGCTTCGGGACTAGCGGGCCCCGGGTTAAAAACATTCAGTACTTC
TRBD1	TRBV7-9	.	TRBJ2-3	CASSPGQGADTQYF	TGTGCCAGCAGCCCCGGACAGGGAGCAGATACGCAGTATTTT
.	TRBV18	few	TRBJ2-2	CASSPPVKANTGELFF	TGTGCCAGCTCACCACCGGTCAAAGCGAACACCGGGGAGCTGTTTTTT
.	TRBV20-1	.	TRBJ2-7	CSARTPTVEQYF	TGCAGTGCTAGGACCCCCACGGTCGAGCAGTACTTC
.	TRBV11-2	.	TRBJ2-7	CASSSGPPVYEQYF	TGTGCCAGCAGCTCGGGACCCCCTGTTTACGAGCAGTACTTC
TRBD1	TRBV7-9	.	TRBJ1-5	CASSLAVGARTGALNQPQHF	TGTGCCAGCAGCTTAGCGGTTGGTGCAAGGACAGGGGCCTTGAATCAGCCCCAGCATTTT
.	TRBV7-9	few	TRBJ1-5	CASSLSTSGGGNQPQHF	TGTGCCAGCAGCTTAAGCACGTCCGGAGGGGGTAATCAGCCCCAGCATTTT
.	TRBV18	.	TRBJ2-1	CASSRGQAGNEQFF	TGTGCCAGCTCGCGAGGACAGGCGGGGAATGAGCAGTTCTTC
.	TRBV6-2/TRBV6-3	few	TRBJ1-1	CASSPVQGVTEAFF	TGTGCCAGCAGCCCGGTACAGGGAGTCACTGAAGCTTTCTTT